The clone carrying this TCR beta chain has a single count. The CDR3 runs 15 residues. Germline V lookup: CDR1 SGHDT, CDR2 YYEEEE. With V trimmed by 4 bases and J by 6 bases, 7 bases remained unmatched. Profiling relied on immunoSEQ multiplex PCR, and the TCRdb table lists in-frame clones only, not all of them. This sample has about 140,000 clones, with over 80% found just once. The sample comes from a study of blood T cell repertoires in COVID-19. The material sequenced was peripheral blood. The chain carries TRBV5-6 and TRBJ2-1, with 10 nucleotides matching TRBD1. The receptor comes from a man between 60 and 70 years old with active or convalescent COVID-19. The CDR3 region has the DNA TGTGCCAGCAGCCGGATGCGGACAGGGGGCAATGAGCAGTTCTTC. It codes for CASSRMRTGGNEQFF.